The source of this T cell receptor (beta chain) is a study of cytomegalovirus exposure and HLA in healthy donors. Overall study: Of roughly 400 genotyped donors, 81% grouped in the Caucasian-associated ancestry cluster. Study-level points and caveats: A missense variant in DCLRE1C was later tied to TCR beta V- and J-gene trimming. The authors listed roughly 150 TCR beta chains as cytomegalovirus-associated.

Trimming took 5 bases from V and 3 from J; bases not matched to a gene: 9. Germline V gene lookup returns CDR1 SSHAT and CDR2 FNYEAQ (reference sequence). The CDR3 spans 15 residues. With respect to this clone: The antigen remains undetermined.

PCR employed 60 Vbeta and 13 Jbeta primers. In the study's own analysis: In a later analysis, around 10 million of approximately 81 million unique beta chains occurred in at least two donors. TCRdb's copy holds only in-frame clones and misses some; the assay was immunoSEQ multiplex PCR. V and J calls and clone size come straight from that table; D and trimming were deduced from the DNA. The sample records 180,000 or so clones, almost 80% being singletons. The material sequenced was PBMCs. This clonotype was obtained from a man aged 50 to 59 in good health and CMV-seropositive. The J gene is TRBJ2-5, the V gene TRBV7-7; TRBD1 matches at 7 bases. CDR3 residues: CASSPGQKSKETQYF. CDR3 bases: TGTGCCAGCAGCCCGGGACAGAAAAGTAAAGAGACCCAGTACTTC.